This TCR beta chain was observed in a study of PD-L1 blockade in urothelial cancer. Study-wide background: The analyses of blood took place 3 weeks (second dose) and 6 weeks after treatment start.

Some clones are missing from TCRdb's copy, which holds only in-frame ones; the method was immunoSEQ multiplex PCR. The sample includes about 76,000 clones, less than 95% of them seen just once. Time point specified: peripheral blood 6 weeks after treatment start. Germline V gene data show CDR1 as LNHNV and CDR2 as YYDKDF (reference sequence). The V end lost 0 bases, the J end lost 0 bases, and 12 bases lay between the germline ends. The CDR3 is 18 residues long. Sequenced material: PBMCs, taken around atezolizumab (anti-PD-L1) treatment. This sequence joins TRBV15 and TRBJ2-6; no clear D gene. The clonotype comes from a woman of 80 years or more with urothelial cancer. The CDR3 region is CATSRDRWSFSGANVLTF. DNA of the CDR3: TGTGCCACCAGCAGAGATCGATGGAGCTTCTCTGGGGCCAACGTCCTGACTTTC.